The T cell receptor beta chain described here comes from a study of control samples from healthy donors and cancer patients. Clones were sequenced by immunoSEQ multiplex PCR, and TCRdb holds only the in-frame ones, with some missing. The sample records about 180,000 clones, around 87% being singletons. The germline CDR1 and CDR2 sequences are MNHEY and SMNVEV (reference sequence). There are 16 residues in the CDR3. V dropped 3 bases and J dropped 1 base, with 13 bases sitting between them. The sample was blood. This clonotype originated in a woman in her 50s in good health. The chain has TRBV27 and TRBJ1-5; TRBD1 is a possible D gene (6 bases). The CDR3 nucleotides are TGTGCCAGCAGTTTCGGTGGGGGGGCGAGCAATCAGCCCCAGCATTTT. Amino acid sequence: CASSFGGGASNQPQHF.